The 15 T cell receptor beta chains given below trace back to one sample, sequenced in a study of shared clonotypes between healthy human individuals. Clones were read by immunoSEQ multiplex PCR, and TCRdb kept only the in-frame ones, dropping some. This table has about 1 million clones, 75% to 80% appearing once. The sample taken for sequencing was memory CD4+ T cells from PBMCs. The subset denotes: CD45RA-negative fraction. The receptors were sampled from a man younger than 35 in good health. Some clones in this sample may be carry-over from other donors' samples.

The rearrangement joins TRBV30 to TRBJ2-7; perhaps TRBD2 as D (5 bases). The CDR3 runs 13 residues. The ends were cut back, 4 bases at V and 4 bases at J, with 14 bases in the middle. The germline V gene encodes CDR1 GTSNPN and CDR2 SVGIG (reference sequence). The CDR3: CAWKDPGSYEQYF. The CDR3, as DNA: TGTGCCTGGAAGGATCCGGGATCGTACGAGCAGTACTTC.

This clone has a handful of counts. This chain joins TRBV28 and TRBJ1-5, with 9 bases identical to TRBD1. This CDR3 is built from 17 residues. From germline, CDR1 is MDHEN and CDR2 SYDVKM. Trimming at V came to 6 bases and at J to 7 bases, leaving 16 bases not matched to a gene. The CDR3 spells CASRKTPTGGWGQPQHF. The CDR3 nucleotides read TGTGCCAGCAGGAAGACCCCAACAGGGGGCTGGGGCCAGCCCCAGCATTTT.

The table lists this clone with a few counts. The V gene is TRBV5-1, the J gene TRBJ2-1; TRBD2 matches 10 bases. The trim removed 1 base at V and 8 bases at J, leaving 9 bases unmatched. The CDR3 length is 16 residues. Germline CDR1 reads SGHRS; CDR2 reads YFSETQ. The CDR3 bases are TGCGCCAGCAGCTTGATAGCGGGAGGCCCTCTAGATGAGCAGTTCTTC. Its translation is CASSLIAGGPLDEQFF.

The rearrangement uses TRBV2 and TRBJ2-2, with a possible D match to TRBD1 (5 bases). This CDR3 has 14 amino acids. The germline gives CDR1 SNHLY, CDR2 FYNNEI. The ends were cut back, 4 bases at V and 7 bases at J, with 13 bases in the middle. CDR3 in DNA: TGTGCCAGCAGTGGGCTGGGGCCCCACGGGGAGCTGTTTTTT. It specifies CASSGLGPHGELFF.

V is TRBV2 and J is TRBJ2-2; 8 bases map to TRBD2. Germline-derived CDR1 and CDR2 are SNHLY and FYNNEI. The CDR3 loop spans 16 amino acids. Germline trimming cut 5 bases from V and 2 bases from J; bases unmatched to any gene: 7. CDR3: CASSIPGTRNTGELFF. CDR3 sequence (DNA): TGTGCCAGCAGTATCCCCGGGACTAGAAACACCGGGGAGCTGTTTTTT.

A note on this clone: Sequence at one end of the junction differs from germline and may be a read error. J is TRBJ1-5 and V is TRBV11-3, with D unclear. CDR3 size: 15 residues. From germline, CDR1 is SGHNT and CDR2 YENEEA. The CDR3: CASSLGRFGNQPQHF. The CDR3 coding sequence is TGTGCCAGCAGTTTAGGCCGCTTTGGCAATCAGCCCCAGCATTTT.

The CDR3 sequence is CASSRPLGGPEGKLFF. The DNA of the CDR3 is TGTGCCAGCAGCCGCCCCTTGGGGGGGCCGGAGGGAAAACTGTTTTTT. V and J are TRBV4-2 and TRBJ1-4; perhaps TRBD1 as D (6 bases). Trimming removed 4 bases from V and 10 bases from J, with 22 bases in between. CDR1 LGHNA and CDR2 YNFKEQ come from the germline V gene. CDR3 length equals 16 residues.

The rearrangement joins TRBV5-1 to TRBJ2-1, with TRBD1 matching 7 bases. Unmatched junction bases numbered 6, after V lost 0 bases and J lost 0 bases. In germline, CDR1 is SGHRS, CDR2 YFSETQ. The CDR3 length is 17 residues. The CDR3 spells CASSLAPGQSSYNEQFF. The DNA for the CDR3 is TGCGCCAGCAGCTTGGCCCCGGGACAGAGCTCCTACAATGAGCAGTTCTTC.

The chain recombines TRBV7-9 with TRBJ2-5; D is perhaps TRBD1 or TRBD2 (6 bases each). There are 15 residues in the CDR3. Trimming took off 4 bases at V and 4 bases at J, with 16 bases between the two ends. The germline V gene has CDR1 SEHNR and CDR2 FQNEAQ (reference sequence). CDR3 nucleotides: TGTGCCAGCAGCTCCCGGGGGCATCGGGGAGAGACCCAGTACTTC. Translating it yields CASSSRGHRGETQYF. Supplemented by reference TRBV7-9 and TRBJ2-5, the full variable domain reads DTGVSQNPRHKITKRGQNVTFRCDPISEHNRLYWYRQTLGQGPEFLTYFQNEAQLEKSRLLSDRFSAERPKGSFSTLEIQRTEQGDSAMYLCASSSRGHRGETQYFGPGTRLLVL.

The genes are TRBV16 and TRBJ1-5; maybe TRBD1 (6 bases). The CDR3 has 14 residues. The ends were cut back, 3 bases at V and 9 bases at J, with 15 bases in the middle. Germline V gives CDR1 KGHSY, CDR2 FQNENV. CDR3 sequence reads: CASSHRTGSGPQHF. CDR3 nucleotides: TGTGCCAGCAGCCACAGAACAGGGTCCGGGCCCCAGCATTTT.

This sequence joins TRBV18 and TRBJ1-3; D may be TRBD1 (6 bases). The CDR3 contains 16 residues. Trimming removed 2 bases at V and 2 bases at J, with 13 bases between. The germline V gene encodes CDR1 KGHSH and CDR2 LQKENI. Written as DNA, the CDR3 is TGTGCCAGCTCACCATTCGACCCAGGGGCTGGAAACACCATATATTTT. Its protein is CASSPFDPGAGNTIYF.

This clone came up once. The CDR3 DNA sequence: TGTGCCACCAGCAGGTTACAGGGGGCTTACACTGAAGCTTTCTTT. This sequence encodes CATSRLQGAYTEAFF. This rearrangement joins TRBV15 to TRBJ1-1; the match to TRBD1 covers 9 bases. Germline lookup yields CDR1 LNHNV and CDR2 YYDKDF (reference sequence). This CDR3 spans 15 amino acids. V shed 3 bases and J 3 bases; nucleotides not matched to a gene: 5.

A few counts support this clone. The genes are TRBV5-1 and TRBJ2-7; D may be TRBD2 (7 bases). The V and J ends lost 2 bases and 2 bases respectively, with 14 bases between them. This CDR3 comprises 15 residues. Germline loops: CDR1 SGHRS, CDR2 YFSETQ. This CDR3 reads CASSFGGAATYEQYF. The CDR3 nucleotides are TGCGCCAGCAGCTTTGGGGGGGCCGCGACCTACGAGCAGTACTTC.

This clone appeared a few times. The gene calls are TRBV5-1 and TRBJ1-1; TRBD1 might be the D (5 bases). This CDR3 comprises 14 residues. The germline gives CDR1 SGHRS, CDR2 YFSETQ. Trimming shortened V by 9 bases and J by 0 bases, and 15 bases separated the two germline ends. The CDR3 reads CATRVRPMNTEAFF. CDR3 bases: TGCGCCACCAGGGTCCGACCCATGAACACTGAAGCTTTCTTT. The whole variable domain, filled in from reference TRBV5-1 and TRBJ1-1, reads KAGVTQTPRYLIKTRGQQVTLSCSPISGHRSVSWYQQTPGQGLQFLFEYFSETQRNKGNFPGRFSGRQFSNSRSEMNVSTLELGDSALYLCATRVRPMNTEAFFGQGTRLTVV.

This clone was detected only once. This chain joins TRBV5-1 and TRBJ1-4; D remains ambiguous. The CDR3 is 15 residues long. From germline, CDR1 is SGHRS and CDR2 YFSETQ. Trimming removed 0 bases at V and 0 bases at J, with 6 bases between. CDR3 in amino acids: CASSLGPTTNEKLFF. Here the CDR3 DNA reads TGCGCCAGCAGCTTGGGTCCCACAACTAATGAAAAACTGTTTTTT.